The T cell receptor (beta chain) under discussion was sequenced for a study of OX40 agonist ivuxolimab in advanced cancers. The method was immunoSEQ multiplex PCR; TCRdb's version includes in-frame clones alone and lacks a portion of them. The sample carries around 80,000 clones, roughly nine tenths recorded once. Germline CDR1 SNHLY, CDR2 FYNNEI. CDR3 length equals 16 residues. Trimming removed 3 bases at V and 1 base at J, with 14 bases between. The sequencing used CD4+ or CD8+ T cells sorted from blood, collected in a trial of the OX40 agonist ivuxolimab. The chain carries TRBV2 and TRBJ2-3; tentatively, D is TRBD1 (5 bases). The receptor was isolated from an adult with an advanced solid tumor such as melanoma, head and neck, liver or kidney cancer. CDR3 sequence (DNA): TGTGCCAGCAGTGATGGGTCGGGCAGGGGCACAGATACGCAGTATTTT. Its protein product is CASSDGSGRGTDTQYF. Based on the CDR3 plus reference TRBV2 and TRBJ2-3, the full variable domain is EPEVTQTPSHQVTQMGQEVILRCVPISNHLYFYWYRQILGQKVEFLVSFYNNEISEKSEIFDDQFSVERPDGSNFTLKIRSTKLEDSAMYFCASSDGSGRGTDTQYFGPGTRLTVL.